This T cell receptor beta chain was recovered during a study of beta chain features in type 1 diabetes. Findings and caveats of the study: Moderate yet significant TCRB CDR3 shortening was seen in Type 1 diabetes patients in all four CD4+ subsets.

The isolated RNA, all of it, was reverse transcribed, so expressed TCRB transcripts were what got sequenced. Reads from naive, central memory and regulatory T cell samples averaged about 3.9 million. Repertoires were generated with immunoSEQ multiplex PCR, while TCRdb's copy carries only in-frame clones and drops some. The table shows 200,000 to 300,000 clones, with more than 65% occurring only once. The count of this clone is one. No antigen is known for it. Germline V CDR1 and CDR2: SGHTA, FQGNSA. This CDR3 spans 13 amino acids. Trimming pared 5 bases from V and 13 bases from J, leaving 19 bases between. Via the markers CD45RO/CCR7/CD25/CD127/CD95/CD27, stem cell-like memory, regulatory, central memory and naive CD4+ cells were sorted.

The sequence derives from a young man in good health. V usage is TRBV7-2 and J usage is TRBJ2-3; D might be TRBD2 (5 bases). Specimen: naive CD4+ T cells from blood. CDR3 coding DNA: TGTGCCAGCAGCACCGGACTGACCCGGTGGGAGTATTTT. Residues: CASSTGLTRWEYF.